What follows are 16 T cell receptor beta chains derived from one specimen sequenced in a study of T-cell memory formation after mild COVID-19. TCRdb used MiXCR to reprocess the 5' RACE reads, holding one entry per CDR3 protein. The table has 350,000 to 400,000 distinct CDR3 sequences, 14% seen once. Specimen: PBMCs or a T cell subset sorted from them (not recorded which). The origin of the receptors is a man aged 18 to 35 who had mild COVID-19 (a few samples of this study predate the infection). Cell type and time point are not known.

The rearrangement links TRBV12-3 or TRBV12-4 to TRBJ2-2; maybe TRBD2 (6 bases). The CDR3 totals 15 residues. V lost 6 bases to trimming and J lost 0 bases, with 11 bases between them. The CDR3 bases are TGTGCCAGCAGCTCGGGGGAAACGAACACCGGGGAGCTGTTTTTT. Amino acid sequence: CASSSGETNTGELFF.

The V gene is TRBV7-2, the J gene TRBJ1-1, with D unresolved. V was trimmed by 0 bases and J by 10 bases, leaving 6 bases between them. There are 11 residues in the CDR3. Germline V gives CDR1 SGHTA, CDR2 FQGNSA. The DNA of the CDR3 is TGTGCCAGCAGCTTAGCCCCGGTAGCTTTCTTT. It translates to CASSLAPVAFF.

The chain joins TRBV10-2 to TRBJ1-2, with TRBD1 matching 7 bases. Germline V gene sequence: CDR1 WSHSY, CDR2 SAAADI. Trimming cost V 3 bases and J 3 bases; bases outside gene matches: 7. CDR3 length: 15 amino acids. The CDR3 protein is CASSDLLGQDYGYTF. The CDR3 bases are TGCGCCAGCAGTGACCTCCTCGGACAGGACTATGGCTACACCTTC.

This clonotype was detected only a few times. The chain carries TRBV3-1 and TRBJ2-5, with 9 nucleotides matching TRBD1. From germline, CDR1 is LGHDT and CDR2 YNNKEL (reference sequence). Trimming at V came to 2 bases and at J to 10 bases, leaving 8 bases not matched to a gene. The CDR3 runs to 14 residues. The CDR3 DNA reads TGTGCCAGCAGCCAATCGGGACAGGGTGGAGACCAGTACTTC. Its translation: CASSQSGQGGDQYF.

This clonotype showed up just a few times. The chain recombines TRBV5-1 with TRBJ1-4; the D gene is possibly TRBD1 (5 bases). Deletions cut 4 bases from V and 8 bases from J, with 15 bases between. CDR3 size: 14 residues. Germline V gives CDR1 SGHRS, CDR2 YFSETQ. In nucleotides, the CDR3 is TGCGCCAGCAGCCACGGGACCCGGGGGGAAAAACTGTTTTTT. It yields the protein CASSHGTRGEKLFF.

The table lists this clonotype with a few counts. The V gene is TRBV7-9, the J gene TRBJ2-1; 7 nucleotides agree with TRBD1. The CDR3 is 15 amino acids. V lost 4 bases to trimming and J lost 5 bases; unmatched junction nucleotides: 8. In germline, CDR1 is SEHNR, CDR2 FQNEAQ (reference sequence). CDR3 loop: CASSSHRDRNNEQFF. Written as DNA, the CDR3 is TGTGCCAGCAGCTCACACCGGGACAGAAACAATGAGCAGTTCTTC.

This CDR3 is CASSPNSHNQPQHF. In nucleotides, the CDR3 is TGTGCCAGCAGTCCGAACAGCCACAATCAGCCCCAGCATTTT. The genes are TRBV6-5 and TRBJ1-5, with no clear D. This CDR3 contains 14 residues. Trimming removed 5 bases from V and 3 bases from J, with 11 bases in between. Germline V CDR1 and CDR2: MNHEY, SVGAGI.

This clonotype was observed a few times. The chain has TRBV6-2 or TRBV6-3 and TRBJ2-7; D may match TRBD1 or TRBD2 (6 bases each). This CDR3 is 15 amino acids long. The ends were cut back, 2 bases at V and 4 bases at J, with 15 bases in the middle. Per the germline V gene, CDR1 is MNHEY and CDR2 is SVGEGT. CDR3 in amino acids: CASSYRGAPGYEQYV. The CDR3 DNA reads as TGTGCCAGCAGTTACAGGGGGGCTCCTGGATACGAGCAGTACGTC.

The V call is TRBV24-1, the J call TRBJ1-5; 9 positions agree with TRBD1. J gave up 7 bases and V 3 bases, and 3 bases lay outside the gene matches. The CDR3 extends over 14 amino acids. Germline CDR1 KGHDR, CDR2 SFDVKD. The CDR3, as DNA: TGTGCCACCAGTGATAACAGGGGGCGGCAGCCCCAGCATTTT. Translating it yields CATSDNRGRQPQHF.

This clonotype was found a few times. The rearrangement links TRBV19 to TRBJ2-2; TRBD1 might be the D (5 bases). Per the germline V gene, CDR1 is LNHDA and CDR2 is SQIVND (reference sequence). Trimming removed 5 bases from V and 5 bases from J, with 9 bases in between. The CDR3 consists of 13 residues. CDR3 bases: TGTGCCAGTAGTGAACAGGAGACCGGGGAGCTGTTTTTT. It translates to CASSEQETGELFF.

V is TRBV4-1 and J is TRBJ2-1; D gene uncertain. V lost 1 base to trimming and J lost 6 bases, with 16 bases between them. The CDR3 runs to 16 residues. Germline CDR1 is MGHRA and CDR2 is YSYEKL. In nucleotides, the CDR3 is TGCGCCAGCAGCCAAGGCCCCACGTGGCCAACCAATGAGCAGTTCTTC. Encoded protein: CASSQGPTWPTNEQFF.

This clonotype was detected only a few times. The rearrangement joins TRBV4-2 to TRBJ2-1; weak D call: TRBD1 (5 bases). The CDR3 is made up of 13 amino acids. CDR1 and CDR2 (germline): LGHNA, YNFKEQ. V was cut by 5 bases and J by 6 bases, with 11 bases left in between. The CDR3: CASSSGQTNEQFF. CDR3 nucleotide sequence: TGTGCCAGCAGCTCCGGACAAACCAATGAGCAGTTCTTC.

This clonotype was seen a handful of times. V gene TRBV5-5 combines with J gene TRBJ2-3; D gene ambiguous. V was clipped by 0 bases and J by 11 bases, with 7 bases between them. Germline CDR1 and CDR2: SGHKS and YYEKEE (reference sequence). This CDR3 spans 11 amino acids. CDR3 DNA sequence: TGTGCCAGCAGCTTGGAATCAGGGCAGTATTTT. Amino acids: CASSLESGQYF.

V is TRBV12-3 or TRBV12-4 and J is TRBJ2-1, with 11 bases matching TRBD2. The CDR3 spans 15 residues. V shed 6 bases and J 6 bases; nucleotides not matched to a gene: 7. In DNA, the CDR3 is TGTGCCAGCAGCCTACTAGCGGGGGCCCGCAATGAGCAGTTCTTC. Translated, it gives CASSLLAGARNEQFF.

The V and J genes are TRBV18 and TRBJ2-4; maybe TRBD2 (5 bases). The CDR3 runs 17 residues. V was cut by 0 bases and J by 1 base, with 13 bases left in between. In germline, CDR1 is KGHSH, CDR2 LQKENI. CDR3 region: CASSPPLISGAKNIQYF. The CDR3 nucleotides are TGTGCCAGCTCACCACCGCTAATATCGGGGGCCAAAAACATTCAGTACTTC.

This clonotype was counted a few times. The gene calls are TRBV19 and TRBJ2-3; a weak D match, TRBD2 (6 bases). The CDR3 is made up of 13 amino acids. The germline V and J ends were trimmed by 5 bases and 6 bases, with 12 bases remaining between them. Per the germline V gene, CDR1 is LNHDA and CDR2 is SQIVND (reference sequence). The CDR3 DNA reads TGTGCCAGTAGTCCCATGGGAGGCGATACGCAGTATTTT. Its translation is CASSPMGGDTQYF. Full variable domain (remainder filled in from reference TRBV19 and TRBJ2-3): DGGITQSPKYLFRKEGQNVTLSCEQNLNHDAMYWYRQDPGQGLRLIYYSQIVNDFQKGDIAEGYSVSREKKESFPLTVTSAQKNPTAFYLCASSPMGGDTQYFGPGTRLTVL.